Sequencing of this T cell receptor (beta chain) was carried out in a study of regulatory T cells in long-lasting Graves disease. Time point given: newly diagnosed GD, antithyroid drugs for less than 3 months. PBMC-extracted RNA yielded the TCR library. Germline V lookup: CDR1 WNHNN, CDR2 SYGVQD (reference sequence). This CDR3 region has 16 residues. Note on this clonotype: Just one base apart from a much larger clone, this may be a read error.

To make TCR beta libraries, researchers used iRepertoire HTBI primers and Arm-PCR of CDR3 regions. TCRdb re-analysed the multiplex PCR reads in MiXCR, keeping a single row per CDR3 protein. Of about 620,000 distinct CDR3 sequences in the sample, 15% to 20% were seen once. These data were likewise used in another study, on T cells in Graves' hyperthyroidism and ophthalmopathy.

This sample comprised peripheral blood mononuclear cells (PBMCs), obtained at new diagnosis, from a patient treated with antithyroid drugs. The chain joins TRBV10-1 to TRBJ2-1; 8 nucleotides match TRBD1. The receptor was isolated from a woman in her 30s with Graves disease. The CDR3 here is CASSELRQGTYNDQFF. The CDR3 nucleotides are TGCGCCAGCAGTGAGCTCCGACAGGGGACTTACAATGACCAGTTCTTC.